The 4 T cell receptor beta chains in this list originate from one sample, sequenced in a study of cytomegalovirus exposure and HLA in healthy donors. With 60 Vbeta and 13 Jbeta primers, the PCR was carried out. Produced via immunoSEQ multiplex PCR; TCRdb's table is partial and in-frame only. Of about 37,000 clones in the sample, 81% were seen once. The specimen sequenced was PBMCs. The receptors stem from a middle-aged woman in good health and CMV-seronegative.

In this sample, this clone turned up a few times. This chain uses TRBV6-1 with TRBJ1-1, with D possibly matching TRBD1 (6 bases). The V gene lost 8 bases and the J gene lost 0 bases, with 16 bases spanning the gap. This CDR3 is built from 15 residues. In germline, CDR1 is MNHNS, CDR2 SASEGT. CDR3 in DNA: TGTGCCAGCGGGAAGCCACAGGGTGTGAACACTGAAGCTTTCTTT. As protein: CASGKPQGVNTEAFF.

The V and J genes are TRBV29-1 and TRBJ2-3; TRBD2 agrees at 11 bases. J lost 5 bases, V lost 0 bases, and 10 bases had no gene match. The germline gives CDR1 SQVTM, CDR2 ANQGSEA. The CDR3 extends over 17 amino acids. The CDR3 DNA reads TGCAGCGTTGAAGATCGTTTACGGCTAGCGGGGGGAGATACGCAGTATTTT. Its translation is CSVEDRLRLAGGDTQYF.

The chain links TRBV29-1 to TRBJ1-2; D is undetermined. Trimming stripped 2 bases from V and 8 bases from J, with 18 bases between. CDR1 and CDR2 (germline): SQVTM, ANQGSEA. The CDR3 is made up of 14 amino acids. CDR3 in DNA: TGCAGCGTTGAATACTACGCTACCGGATCGGGCTACACCTTC. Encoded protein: CSVEYYATGSGYTF.

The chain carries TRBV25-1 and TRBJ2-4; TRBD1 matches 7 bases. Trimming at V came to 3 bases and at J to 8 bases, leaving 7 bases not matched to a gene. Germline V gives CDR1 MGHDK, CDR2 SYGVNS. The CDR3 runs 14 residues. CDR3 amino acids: CASSDPDRRDIQYF. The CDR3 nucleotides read TGTGCCAGCAGTGATCCGGACAGGCGAGACATTCAGTACTTC. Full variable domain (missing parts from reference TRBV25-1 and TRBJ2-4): EADIYQTPRYLVIGTGKKITLECSQTMGHDKMYWYQQDPGMELHLIHYSYGVNSTEKGDLSSESTVSRIRTEHFPLTLESARPSHTSQYLCASSDPDRRDIQYFGAGTRLSVL.